The present T cell receptor beta chain was sequenced within a study of post-analysis software for immune sequencing data. About the research overall: The disease courses covered relapsing-remitting, secondary progressive and progressive-relapsing multiple sclerosis.

This clonotype was seen a handful of times. Antigen specificity is unknown. Broader study findings: Co-batched samples clustered tightly together by F measure. TRBV5-6, TRBV5-1 and TRBV20-1 were among several TRBV segments more frequent in patients than controls. Multiple sclerosis was associated with a significant reduction in normalized Chao1 diversity relative to controls.

Germline loops: CDR1 DFQATT, CDR2 SNEGSKA (reference sequence). This CDR3 has 14 residues. Germline trimming cut 1 base from V and 5 bases from J; bases unmatched to any gene: 6. Included in the TCR beta cDNA libraries were unique molecular identifiers. From about 0.98 to 11 million T cells, around 500,000 cDNA molecules were obtained. TCRdb re-derived calls from the PCR reads in MiXCR, one entry per CDR3 protein. Among roughly 730,000 distinct CDR3 sequences listed, 25% to 30% were seen once. The clonotype originates from a girl under 18 with multiple sclerosis. V and J are TRBV20-1 and TRBJ2-5; 8 bases align to TRBD1. The specimen sequenced was blood. CDR3 DNA sequence: TGCAGTGCTAGAGGAGACAGGGGCAGGGAGACCCAGTACTTC. Protein: CSARGDRGRETQYF.